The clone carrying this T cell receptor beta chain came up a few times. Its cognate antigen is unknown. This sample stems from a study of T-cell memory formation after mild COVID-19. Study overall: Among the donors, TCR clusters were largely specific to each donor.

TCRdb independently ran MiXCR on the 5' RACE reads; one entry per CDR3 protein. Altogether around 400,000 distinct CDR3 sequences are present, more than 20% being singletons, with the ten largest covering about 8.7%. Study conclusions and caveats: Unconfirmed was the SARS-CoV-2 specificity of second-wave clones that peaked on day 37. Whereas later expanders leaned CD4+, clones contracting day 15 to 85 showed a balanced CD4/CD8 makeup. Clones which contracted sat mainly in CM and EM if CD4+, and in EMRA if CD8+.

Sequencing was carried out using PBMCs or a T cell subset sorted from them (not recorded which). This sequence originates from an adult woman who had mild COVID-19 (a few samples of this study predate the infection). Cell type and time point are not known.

The CDR3 DNA is TGTGCCAGCAGCTTGGGGGGGGACAGATGGACTAGCGGGAAGGAGCAGTACTTC. This encodes CASSLGGDRWTSGKEQYF. The chain carries TRBV5-5 and TRBJ2-7, with 12 bases identical to TRBD2. The germline V gene encodes CDR1 SGHKS and CDR2 YYEKEE (reference sequence). Germline trimming cut 0 bases from V and 7 bases from J; bases unmatched to any gene: 14. The CDR3 spans 18 residues.